The rows below give T cell receptor beta chains drawn from one sample of a study of T-cell reconstitution after alpha-beta-depleted transplantation in children. A single record per CDR3 protein comes from TCRdb applying MiXCR to the PCR reads. The sample has 330,000 or so distinct CDR3 sequences; over 9.5% are singletons. The sequenced sample was PBMCs, obtained before TCRalphabeta/CD19-depleted stem cell transplant. The source is a boy in the first two years of life with acute myeloid leukemia, due to receive a stem cell transplant. Each CDR3 is given with its conserved first and last residue. A D gene is named only where the DNA matches it firmly. Not all rows give a size; the values are once, few, many and, for expanded clones, a class.

j_call,d_call,v_call,clone_size,cdr3_nt,cdr3_aa
TRBJ2-7,.,TRBV10-3,many,TGTGCCATCAGTGCAGGGTCCTACGAGCAGTACTTC,CAISAGSYEQYF
TRBJ2-2,.,TRBV5-4,many,TGTGCCAGCAGCTTGGCCAAGGGTGCCGGGGAGCTGTTTTTT,CASSLAKGAGELFF
TRBJ2-5,.,TRBV2,few,TGTGCCAGCAGTGAATCGGGGGAGACCCAGTACTTC,CASSESGETQYF
TRBJ2-5,.,TRBV4-1,.,TGCGCCAGCAGCCAAGTCCCCCCTCCGACCGAGTACCAAGAGACCCAGTACTTC,CASSQVPPPTEYQETQYF
TRBJ2-4,.,TRBV29-1,many,TGCAGCGTTGGAGAGAACATTCAGTACTTC,CSVGENIQYF
TRBJ2-5,TRBD2,TRBV28,.,TGTGCCAGCAGTCTTCAAGGACTAGCATGGAAGACCCAGTACTTC,CASSLQGLAWKTQYF
TRBJ2-2,.,TRBV6-4,few,TGTGCCAGCAGCCGCTCCAGGCAACTAGACACCGGGGAGCTGTTTTTT,CASSRSRQLDTGELFF
TRBJ2-2,TRBD2,TRBV28,once,TGTGCCAGCACCCTCGGACTAGCGGGGGTCGAGGAGCTGTTTTTT,CASTLGLAGVEELFF
TRBJ2-1,.,TRBV29-1,many,TGCAGCGCCGTCAATTGGGGGAATGAGCAGTTCTTC,CSAVNWGNEQFF
TRBJ1-4,.,TRBV7-9,few,TGTGCCATCCAACTAACAGTGGCTAATGAAAAACTGTTTTTT,CAIQLTVANEKLFF
TRBJ2-2,.,TRBV28,many,TGTGCCAGCAGGGGCCGGTTCGGGGAGCTGTTTTTT,CASRGRFGELFF
TRBJ1-1,.,TRBV29-1,.,TGCAGCGTTGGCGGCGTACTGAACACTGAAGCTTTCTTT,CSVGGVLNTEAFF
TRBJ2-7,.,TRBV6-5,.,TGTGCCAGCAGTTACTCGGGGCAGGGGAGGAGCGAGCAGTACTTC,CASSYSGQGRSEQYF
TRBJ1-4,.,TRBV28,many,TGTGCCAGCAGTCCCCGCGGGAGGGCTAATGAAAAACTGTTTTTT,CASSPRGRANEKLFF
TRBJ2-2,TRBD1,TRBV5-1,many,TGCGCCAGCAGCTTGGCGGACAGGCCGGGGACCGGGGAGCTGTTTTTT,CASSLADRPGTGELFF
TRBJ2-3,TRBD1,TRBV4-1,many,TGCGCCAGCAGACCCGTTCCGGGACAGCGATTCACAGATACGCAGTATTTT,CASRPVPGQRFTDTQYF
TRBJ1-5,TRBD1,TRBV5-5,many,TGTGCCAGCAGCCCTATAGGAGGGGGCGTTCAGCCCCAGCATTTT,CASSPIGGGVQPQHF
TRBJ2-1,.,TRBV2,many,TGTGCCGGCTTAGGCCAGCGGGCGCTAGTGAATGAGCAGTTCTTC,CAGLGQRALVNEQFF
TRBJ1-5,.,TRBV28,many,TGTGCCAGCAGGCCCGGCAGGGGACGAGGCAATCAGCCCCAGCATTTT,CASRPGRGRGNQPQHF
TRBJ2-3,TRBD1,TRBV7-2,many,TGTGCCAGCAGACCCCGGGACAGGGGATTGGGAGATACGCAGTATTTT,CASRPRDRGLGDTQYF
TRBJ2-3,.,TRBV20-1,.,TGCAGTGCTAGAGGCTCCCTCCCAGATACGCAGTATTTT,CSARGSLPDTQYF
TRBJ2-7,TRBD2,TRBV19,.,TGTGCCTGGAGTGTAGCGGGGGCCTACGAGCAGTACTTC,CAWSVAGAYEQYF
TRBJ2-4,.,TRBV19,many,TGTGCCAGTAGTATCGTCGCGGGGTCGACCAAAAACATTCAGTACTTC,CASSIVAGSTKNIQYF
TRBJ2-7,TRBD1,TRBV24-1,many,TGTGCCACCAGTGATCCGGGACAGGGGGCCTACGAGCAGTACTTC,CATSDPGQGAYEQYF
TRBJ2-1,.,TRBV10-3,many,TGTGCCATCAGTGAGGCTAGCTGGGCCAATGAGCAGTTCTTC,CAISEASWANEQFF
TRBJ1-5,.,TRBV7-2,many,TGTGCCAGCAGCTTAGTAATCGCAGGTCTGCAGCCCCAGCATTTT,CASSLVIAGLQPQHF
TRBJ1-5,.,TRBV10-1,once,TGCGCCAGCAGTGACAGGAGACGTTGTCCTGGCTGGCAGGATCAGCCCCAGCATTTT,CASSDRRRCPGWQDQPQHF
TRBJ1-1,.,TRBV7-9,.,TGTGCCAGCAGATTTTTAACAGAGATTGAAGCTTTCTTT,CASRFLTEIEAFF
TRBJ2-7,.,TRBV10-3,many,TGTGCCATCAGTGTCAACAGGGAGGCTCACGAGCAGTACTTC,CAISVNREAHEQYF
TRBJ2-5,TRBD2,TRBV3-1,.,TGTGCCAGCAGTCGACGACTAGCGGGGGGCCTGTACCAAGAGACCCAGTACTTC,CASSRRLAGGLYQETQYF
TRBJ2-5,.,TRBV20-1,few,TGCAGCGCACCCACAGAGACCCAGTACTTC,CSAPTETQYF
TRBJ2-3,.,TRBV20-1,many,TGCAGTGCTAGTCCGGCTACAGATACGCAGTATTTT,CSASPATDTQYF
TRBJ1-6,.,TRBV5-8,few,TGTGCCAGCAGCTTGGTACCTAATAATTCACCCCTCCACTTT,CASSLVPNNSPLHF
TRBJ2-5,.,TRBV6-5,many,TGTGCCAGCAGTTACTCGTATGAAGAGACCCAGTACTTC,CASSYSYEETQYF
TRBJ2-7,TRBD2,TRBV7-9,many,TGTGCCAGCAGCTCGCCAGGAGGAAGCGGGGAGTCCTACGAGCAGTACTTC,CASSSPGGSGESYEQYF
TRBJ2-2,.,TRBV27,many,TGTGCCAGCAGTTTAGGAGATAGGGAGCTGTTTTTT,CASSLGDRELFF
TRBJ1-4,.,TRBV10-3,.,TGTGCCATCAGTGAAGTAGTCGGCGGCCGTTTTTATGAAAAACTGTTTTTT,CAISEVVGGRFYEKLFF
TRBJ2-5,.,TRBV20-1,many,TGCAGTGCTAGTACTCGAGAGACCCAGTACTTC,CSASTRETQYF
TRBJ2-2,.,TRBV6-5,many,TGTGCCAGCAGCACGGACAGACCCTTGGGCGGGGAGCTGTTTTTT,CASSTDRPLGGELFF
TRBJ2-7,TRBD2,TRBV7-9,many,TGTGCCAGCAGCGCCCCCGGGAGGGTCGACGAGCAGTACTTC,CASSAPGRVDEQYF
TRBJ2-3,.,TRBV4-2,many,TGTGCCAGCAGCCCCGGGGCTAGGGGCGGCGCAGATACGCAGTATTTT,CASSPGARGGADTQYF
TRBJ2-5,TRBD1,TRBV18,many,TGTGCCAGCTCACCGCGATGGACAGGGATGATGGAGACCCAGTACTTC,CASSPRWTGMMETQYF
TRBJ2-7,.,TRBV10-3,many,TGTGCCATCAGTGTGACAGCTTCCTACGAGCAGTACTTC,CAISVTASYEQYF
TRBJ2-7,.,TRBV7-9,many,TGCGCCAGCAGCTTAGGGACTGGGGAGCAGTACTTC,CASSLGTGEQYF
TRBJ1-1,.,TRBV6-1,few,TGTGCCAGCAGTGCGTCATCGGCGAACACTGAAGCTTTCTTT,CASSASSANTEAFF
TRBJ1-1,.,TRBV4-2,many,TGTGCCAGCAGCCCCGCTGGCAGGGACACTGAAGCTTTCTTT,CASSPAGRDTEAFF
TRBJ2-7,.,TRBV12-3/TRBV12-4,many,TGTGCCAGCAGTCGACTGGGGCTCTCCTACGAGCAGTACTTC,CASSRLGLSYEQYF
TRBJ2-3,TRBD1,TRBV2,.,TGTGCCAGCAGTGTTCCGGGACAGGGGATTGACACAGATACGCAGTATTTT,CASSVPGQGIDTDTQYF
TRBJ2-3,.,TRBV11-3,many,TGTGCCAGCAGCTTAGTGGGTGACCCCCTGGATACGCAGTATTTT,CASSLVGDPLDTQYF
TRBJ2-5,.,TRBV12-3/TRBV12-4,medium-sized,TGTGCCAGCAGTTTAAGAGAGACCCAGTACTTC,CASSLRETQYF